The sequence of this T cell receptor (beta chain) was determined in a study of CD8+CD57+ T cells in acquired aplastic anemia. Template material for TCR beta VDJ and CDR3 profiling consisted of genomic DNA. MiXCR, applied by TCRdb to the reads, yields one record per CDR3 protein. The sample lists roughly 250,000 distinct CDR3 sequences, about 80% seen once, with 35% to 50% in the top ten. An expansion of CD8+CD57+ cells by flow cytometry had been shown in patients chosen for sequencing. Diagnosis of severe acquired aplastic anemia applied to all patients. The study sampled blood from patients who had received no therapy. The CDR3 consists of 15 residues. Per germline, CDR1 SGHVS and CDR2 FQNEAQ. This clonotype was observed once. What it binds is not known. A read error may account for a junction end that differs from germline. Study-wide results and limits: The same twenty-nine CD8+ CDR3 sequences occurred in patients and in controls.

The rearrangement links TRBV7-8 to TRBJ2-7; D is ambiguous. The sequencing sample was made of sorted CD4+, CD8+, or CD8+CD57+ T cells (not recorded which) from PBMCs. The clonotype comes from a human donor with aplastic anemia. The CDR3 nucleotides are TGTGCCAGCAGTTTAGCAGCAGGTAACTACTCCGAGCAGTACTTC. Translating gives CASSLAAGNYSEQYF.